This T cell receptor (beta chain) is from a study of response to subunit inactivated influenza vaccine. The study's findings and limits: Authors suggested each seasonal flu vaccination may recruit only limited numbers of new T cells.

With regard to this clonotype: Antigen specificity is unknown.

A single record per CDR3 protein comes from TCRdb applying MiXCR to the RT-PCR reads. The sample contains more than 600,000 distinct CDR3 sequences, approximately 17% of which appear only once. The CDR3 is made up of 18 amino acids. The V and J ends lost 9 bases and 4 bases, in that order; junction bases with no gene match: 18. The clonotype originates from a man aged 45 to 65 who received an inactivated influenza vaccine. Sequencing used PBMCs from blood, obtained about 5 days after vaccination. The V call is TRBV23-1, the J call TRBJ1-5, with 10 bases lining up with TRBD1. TRBV23-1 is flagged as an ORF with uncertain function. The CDR3 loop reads CASAGTGEIPFLNQPQHF. Here the CDR3 DNA reads TGCGCCAGTGCCGGGACAGGGGAAATCCCCTTCTTGAATCAGCCCCAGCATTTT.